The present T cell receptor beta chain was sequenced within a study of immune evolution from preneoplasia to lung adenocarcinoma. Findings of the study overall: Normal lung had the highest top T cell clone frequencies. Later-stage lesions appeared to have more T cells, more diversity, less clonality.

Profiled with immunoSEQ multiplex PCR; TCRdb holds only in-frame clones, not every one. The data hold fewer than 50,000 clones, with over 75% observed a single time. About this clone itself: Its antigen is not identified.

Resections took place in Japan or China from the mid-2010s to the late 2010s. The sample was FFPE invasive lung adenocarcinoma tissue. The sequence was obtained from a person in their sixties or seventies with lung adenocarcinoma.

The CDR3 is CASSAGQGTEAFF. The DNA of the CDR3 is TGCGCCAGCAGTGCCGGACAGGGCACTGAAGCTTTCTTT. The V and J genes are TRBV10-2 and TRBJ1-1; TRBD1 matches at 8 bases. The CDR3 sequence is 13 residues long. V was pared by 4 bases and J by 4 bases, with 2 bases of the junction left unmatched. CDR1 and CDR2 (germline): WSHSY, SAAADI.